Sequencing of this T cell receptor beta chain was carried out in a study of shared clonotypes between healthy human individuals. Overall study: The plates for each donor numbered three CD4 naive, three CD4 memory, two CD8 naive and one CD8 memory. Findings and caveats of the study: Clonotype sharing across a few donors was observed for roughly 5% of naive CD4 clonotypes. Since donors were few, the genetic and exposure-history diversity represented was limited.

Concerning this clone: Its antigen remains unknown.

Trimming removed 1 base at V and 5 bases at J, with 5 bases between. This CDR3 has 13 residues. CDR1 and CDR2 from the germline V gene are MGHRA and YSYEKL. On sorted subsets, replicate PCRs used 200 to 250 ng DNA, or some 27,000 T cell genomes. The assay was immunoSEQ multiplex PCR, and TCRdb's table has in-frame clones only and misses some. The sample includes some 2.1 million clones, 85% to 95% of them seen just once. The sample taken for sequencing was naive CD4+ T cells sorted from blood. The subset is: CD45RA+ positively selected. V usage is TRBV4-1 and J usage is TRBJ2-2; D gene uncertain. This TCR derives from a man younger than 35 in good health. CDR3 residues: CASSQVFTGELFF. The CDR3 coding sequence is TGCGCCAGCAGCCAAGTATTTACCGGGGAGCTGTTTTTT.